This TCR beta chain was found in a study of cytomegalovirus exposure and HLA in healthy donors. For the study at large: Out of about 179 million T cells, an earlier analysis found 117 million unique TCR beta sequences in total. The study placed approximately 80% of its approximately 400 genotyped donors in the Caucasian-associated ancestry cluster.

Per germline, CDR1 LGHNA and CDR2 YNFKEQ. The CDR3 sequence is 16 residues long. V gave up 0 bases and J gave up 1 base, with 12 bases separating them. Details on this clone: Its antigen is undetermined.

PCR primers comprised 60 Vbeta and 13 Jbeta primers. Measured with immunoSEQ multiplex PCR; TCRdb has only the in-frame clones, and not every one. The sample consists of fewer than 150,000 clones, just under 85% of them appearing once. Study-level points and caveats: It was taken for granted in presence/absence analyses that sequencing depth across donors was roughly uniform. There were under 200 TCR beta chains listed as cytomegalovirus-associated.

Sequenced material: PBMCs. The rearrangement uses TRBV4-2 and TRBJ1-1, with D possibly TRBD1 on 5 matching bases. The sequence came from a middle-aged man in good health and CMV-seropositive. The CDR3, as DNA: TGTGCCAGCAGCCAAGAACTGGGGGGTACGAACACTGAAGCTTTCTTT. This codes for CASSQELGGTNTEAFF.